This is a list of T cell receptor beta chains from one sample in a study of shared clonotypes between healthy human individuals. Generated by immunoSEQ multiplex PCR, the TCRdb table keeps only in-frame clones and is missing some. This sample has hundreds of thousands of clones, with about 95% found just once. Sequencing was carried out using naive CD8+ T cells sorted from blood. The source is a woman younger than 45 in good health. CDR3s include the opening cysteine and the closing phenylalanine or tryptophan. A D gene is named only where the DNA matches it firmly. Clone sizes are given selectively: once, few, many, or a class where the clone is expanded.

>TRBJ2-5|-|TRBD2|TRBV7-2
CASSLVTGGRQTQYF
TGTGCCAGCAGCTTAGTGACGGGAGGGAGGCAGACCCAGTACTTC
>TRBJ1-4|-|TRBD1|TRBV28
CASTGQGSHEKLFF
TGTGCCAGCACCGGACAGGGGTCTCATGAAAAACTGTTTTTT
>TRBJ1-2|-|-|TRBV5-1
CASSLTGFRDYTF
TGCGCCAGCAGTTTGACAGGTTTTCGAGACTACACCTTC
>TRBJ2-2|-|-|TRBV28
CASRRGPTATGELFF
TGTGCCAGCAGACGGGGGCCGACGGCAACCGGGGAGCTGTTTTTT
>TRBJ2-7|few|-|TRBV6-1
CASSELYEQYF
TGTGCCAGCAGTGAATTGTACGAGCAGTACTTC
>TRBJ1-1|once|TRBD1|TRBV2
CASGQGRNTEAFF
TGTGCCAGCGGACAGGGGCGGAACACTGAAGCTTTCTTT
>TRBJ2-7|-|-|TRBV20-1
CSAREALEQYF
TGCAGTGCTAGAGAGGCGTTGGAGCAGTACTTC
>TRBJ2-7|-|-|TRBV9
CASSPPLSEAGTSYEQYF
TGTGCCAGCAGCCCCCCCCTGAGTGAAGCGGGCACATCCTACGAGCAGTACTTC
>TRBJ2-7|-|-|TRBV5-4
CASSLRTSGAEQYF
TGTGCCAGCAGCTTGAGGACCTCTGGAGCCGAGCAGTACTTC
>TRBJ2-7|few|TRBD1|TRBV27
CASSFGTGNYEQYF
TGTGCCAGCAGCTTTGGGACAGGGAACTACGAGCAGTACTTC
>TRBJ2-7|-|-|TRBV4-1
CASGVRLALREQYF
TGCGCCAGCGGCGTCAGGCTAGCGCTCCGCGAGCAGTACTTC
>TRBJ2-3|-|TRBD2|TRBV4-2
CASSQDSGGGSRTDTQYF
TGTGCCAGCAGCCAAGACTCTGGTGGCGGGAGTCGCACAGATACGCAGTATTTT
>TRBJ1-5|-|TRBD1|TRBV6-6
CASSRTGSNQPQHF
TGTGCCAGCAGCCGGACAGGAAGCAATCAGCCCCAGCATTTT
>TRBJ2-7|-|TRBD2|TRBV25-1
CASSDYPSGRCDEQYF
TGTGCCAGCAGTGATTATCCTAGCGGGAGGTGCGACGAGCAGTACTTC
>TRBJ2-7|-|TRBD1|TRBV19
CASSMVGTETYEQYF
TGTGCCAGTAGTATGGTGGGGACAGAGACCTACGAGCAGTACTTC
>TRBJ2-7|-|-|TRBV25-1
CASSLKLDSRYEQYF
TGTGCCAGCAGTTTGAAGTTGGACAGTCGCTACGAGCAGTACTTC
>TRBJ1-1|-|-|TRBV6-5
CASSPGGANTEAFF
TGTGCCAGCAGTCCCGGGGGGGCCAACACTGAAGCTTTCTTT
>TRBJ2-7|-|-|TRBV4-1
CASSPGPTNEQYF
TGCGCCAGCAGCCCGGGACCGACTAACGAGCAGTACTTC
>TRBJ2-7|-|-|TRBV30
CAWSIQGASDEQYF
TGTGCCTGGAGTATACAGGGAGCAAGCGACGAGCAGTACTTC
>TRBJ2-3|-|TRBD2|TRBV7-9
CASSFPTSGSFADTQYF
TGTGCCAGCAGCTTCCCGACTAGCGGGAGTTTCGCAGATACGCAGTATTTT
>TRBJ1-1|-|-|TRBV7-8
CASSFGVLTEAFF
TGTGCCAGCAGCTTTGGCGTATTGACTGAAGCTTTCTTT
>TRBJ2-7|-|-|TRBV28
CATGGSYEQYF
TGTGCCACCGGGGGCTCCTACGAGCAGTACTTC
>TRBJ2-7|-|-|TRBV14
CASSHGTSYEQYF
TGTGCCAGCAGCCACGGTACCTCCTACGAGCAGTACTTC
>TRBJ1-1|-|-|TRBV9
CASSVATLRGATEAFF
TGTGCCAGCAGCGTAGCTACGTTACGGGGGGCCACTGAAGCTTTCTTT
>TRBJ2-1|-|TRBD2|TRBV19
CASTPGRALPNEQFF
TGTGCCAGTACCCCCGGGAGGGCCCTCCCCAATGAGCAGTTCTTC
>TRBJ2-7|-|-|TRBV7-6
CASSFYGDEQYF
TGTGCCAGCAGCTTCTATGGCGACGAGCAGTACTTC
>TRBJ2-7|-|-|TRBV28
CASSLADNHEQYF
TGTGCCAGCAGTTTGGCCGACAACCACGAGCAGTACTTC
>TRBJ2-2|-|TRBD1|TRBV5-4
CASSWPGQGDTGELFF
TGTGCCAGCAGCTGGCCGGGACAGGGGGACACCGGGGAGCTGTTTTTT
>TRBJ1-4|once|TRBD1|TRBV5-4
CASRRAGQGVEKLFF
TGTGCCAGCAGACGCGCAGGACAGGGTGTTGAAAAACTGTTTTTT
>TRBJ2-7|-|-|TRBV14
CASSLAGPYEQYF
TGTGCCAGCAGCCTGGCGGGACCCTACGAGCAGTACTTC
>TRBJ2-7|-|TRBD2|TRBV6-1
CASRGLAGGYYEQYF
TGTGCCAGCAGGGGACTAGCGGGAGGGTACTACGAGCAGTACTTC
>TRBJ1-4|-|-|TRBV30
CAWGSPIGFITTNEKLFF
TGTGCCTGGGGGTCCCCGATAGGCTTCATTACAACTAATGAAAAACTGTTTTTT
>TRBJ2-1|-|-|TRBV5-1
CASSQSGTFNEQFF
TGCGCCAGCAGCCAATCCGGGACCTTCAATGAGCAGTTCTTC
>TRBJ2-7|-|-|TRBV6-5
CASSSPQSRSSYEQYF
TGTGCCAGCAGTTCACCCCAGTCAAGGAGCTCCTACGAGCAGTACTTC
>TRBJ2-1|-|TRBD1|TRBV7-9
CASSSTGGRDNEQFF
TGTGCCAGCAGCTCGACAGGGGGAAGAGACAATGAGCAGTTCTTC
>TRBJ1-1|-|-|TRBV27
CASSTTGTLNTEAFF
TGTGCCAGCAGTACGACCGGGACATTGAACACTGAAGCTTTCTTT
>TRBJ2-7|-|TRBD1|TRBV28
CASSTVQGLNEQYF
TGTGCCAGCAGTACGGTACAGGGGTTGAACGAGCAGTACTTC
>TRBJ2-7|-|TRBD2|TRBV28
CASSKPGTTFYEQYF
TGTGCCAGCAGTAAACCTGGGACTACATTTTACGAGCAGTACTTC
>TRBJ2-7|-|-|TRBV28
CASSLVLSDEQYF
TGTGCCAGCAGTTTAGTTCTGAGCGACGAGCAGTACTTC
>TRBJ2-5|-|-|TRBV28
CASSIPLEGQVTQYF
TGTGCCAGCAGCATACCCCTCGAAGGGCAGGTGACCCAGTACTTC
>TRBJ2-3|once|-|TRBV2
CASSGVGRSTDTQYF
TGTGCCAGCAGTGGGGTCGGGCGGAGCACAGATACGCAGTATTTT
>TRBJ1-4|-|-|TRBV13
CASSRGGEEKLFF
TGTGCCAGCAGCCGGGGAGGGGAGGAAAAACTGTTTTTT